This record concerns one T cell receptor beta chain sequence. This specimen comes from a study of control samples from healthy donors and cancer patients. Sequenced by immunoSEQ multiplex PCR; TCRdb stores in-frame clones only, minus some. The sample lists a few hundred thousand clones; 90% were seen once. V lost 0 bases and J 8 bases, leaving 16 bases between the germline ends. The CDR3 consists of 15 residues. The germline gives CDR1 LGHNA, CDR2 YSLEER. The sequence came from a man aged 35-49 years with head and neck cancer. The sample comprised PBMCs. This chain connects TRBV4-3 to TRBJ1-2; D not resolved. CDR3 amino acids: CASSQDPGVIEGYTF. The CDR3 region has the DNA TGCGCCAGCAGCCAAGATCCAGGTGTCATTGAGGGCTACACCTTC.